These 28 T cell receptor beta chains came from one sample sequenced in a study of CD8+CD57+ T cells in acquired aplastic anemia (dated by TCRdb to 2016 to 2019). The sample was run on an Illumina HiSeq 2000. Genomic DNA was used as template for profiling of TCR beta VDJ combinations and CDR3 sequences. TCRdb itself trimmed the public reads at Q25 with fastp, ran MiXCR and retained productive beta chains. A single entry per CDR3 protein holds the most common genes and DNA from its merged rows. The sample contains 150,000 to 200,000 distinct CDR3 sequences, about 64% of them found a single time. The top ten hold around 42% of the sample. The specimen was sorted CD4+, CD8+, or CD8+CD57+ T cells (not recorded which) from PBMCs. These receptors were obtained from a human donor with severe aplastic anemia or a healthy control (not recorded which).

J is TRBJ1-2 and V is TRBV7-2; D may be TRBD1 (5 bases). The V gene's germline CDR1 is SGHTA and CDR2 FQGNSA. Trimming left V 1 base short and J 0 bases short, with 18 bases between. The CDR3 length is 18 residues. Here the CDR3 DNA reads TGTGCCAGCAGCTTAGTTCCTGGGGGGACGGGAGCTAACTATGGCTACACCTTC. Translated, it gives CASSLVPGGTGANYGYTF.

The V gene is TRBV7-8, the J gene TRBJ2-7; no clear D gene. The V gene lost 2 bases and the J gene lost 0 bases, with 8 bases spanning the gap. This CDR3 has 14 amino acids. CDR1 is SGHVS and CDR2 is FQNEAQ in the germline V gene. The CDR3 loop reads CASSLMGFSYEQYF. For the CDR3, the DNA is TGTGCCAGCAGCTTAATGGGCTTCTCCTACGAGCAGTACTTC.

There are many counts of this clonotype. V is TRBV6-2 or TRBV6-3 and J is TRBJ1-2; 7 bases line up with TRBD1. Germline V gene lookup returns CDR1 MNHEY and CDR2 SVGEGT. The CDR3 runs to 15 residues. The junction had 4 bases not matched to a gene; V was cut back by 0 bases and J by 3 bases. CDR3 protein: CASSYSPDRDYGYTF. CDR3 coding DNA: TGTGCCAGCAGTTACTCCCCCGACAGGGACTATGGCTACACCTTC.

The V and J genes are TRBV7-9 and TRBJ2-7; D gene uncertain. V was clipped by 0 bases and J by 0 bases, with 12 bases between them. The germline CDR1 and CDR2 sequences are SEHNR and FQNEAQ (reference sequence). The CDR3 totals 16 residues. CDR3 region: CASSLASGLSSYEQYF. The CDR3 nucleotides are TGTGCCAGCAGCTTAGCCTCCGGGCTGAGCTCCTACGAGCAGTACTTC.

A remark on this clonotype: As the CDR3 is not closed by the conserved phenylalanine or tryptophan, this likely results from a read error. Because the CDR3's place on the DNA is in doubt, the DNA is left out and the CDR3 is given as listed by TCRdb. The chain has TRBV24-1 and TRBJ1-3; TRBD1 is taken as the D call from the table, unchecked against the DNA. Termini included, the CDR3 measures 10 amino acids. Germline values: CDR1 KGHDR, CDR2 SFDVKD. CDR3 sequence: CATSMDRWNT.

The V gene is TRBV10-3, the J gene TRBJ1-5; possibly TRBD1 for D (5 bases). Germline V gene data show CDR1 as ENHRY and CDR2 as SYGVKD. The CDR3 runs 15 residues. The V gene lost 3 bases and the J gene lost 1 base, with 10 bases spanning the gap. CDR3 nucleotide sequence: TGTGCCATCAGTGAAGGCCAGGGAAGCAATCAGCCCCAGCATTTT. It specifies CAISEGQGSNQPQHF.

The sample holds one count of this clonotype. This sequence joins TRBV3-1 and TRBJ2-7; D possibly corresponds to TRBD2 (5 bases). The V gene's germline CDR1 is LGHDT and CDR2 YNNKEL (reference sequence). Between the trimmed V and J ends, which lost 5 bases and 4 bases, there was a span of 18 bases. The CDR3 runs 15 residues. In DNA form, the CDR3 reads TGTGCCAGCAGCGAGACGGGGTACCAGCTTTACGAGCAGTACTTC. It yields the protein CASSETGYQLYEQYF.

Only a few counts were recorded for this clonotype. The CDR3 region is CAIRGQTNSPLHF. The CDR3, as DNA: TGTGCCATCAGGGGACAGACGAATTCACCCCTCCACTTT. The chain carries TRBV10-3 and TRBJ1-6, with 7 bases aligning to TRBD1. Unmatched junction bases numbered 3, after V lost 6 bases and J lost 7 bases. Germline V gene sequence: CDR1 ENHRY, CDR2 SYGVKD. The CDR3 covers 13 residues.

The chain combines TRBV9 with TRBJ2-3; weak D call: TRBD1 (6 bases). Per germline, CDR1 SGDLS and CDR2 YYNGEE. This CDR3 spans 15 amino acids. The ends were cut back, 2 bases at V and 2 bases at J, with 12 bases in the middle. This CDR3 is CASSVSGVNTDTQYF. CDR3 bases: TGTGCCAGCAGCGTTTCAGGGGTCAACACAGATACGCAGTATTTT.

The V and J genes are TRBV10-1 and TRBJ2-1, with 7 bases fitting TRBD2. The V and J ends lost 3 bases and 4 bases, in that order; junction bases with no gene match: 6. Germline CDR1 is WNHNN and CDR2 is SYGVQD (reference sequence). The CDR3 contains 15 residues. DNA for the CDR3: TGCGCCAGCAGTGATGGTAGCGGGTATTACAATGAGCAGTTCTTC. Protein product: CASSDGSGYYNEQFF.

V is TRBV15 and J is TRBJ2-5; a possible D gene is TRBD2 (6 bases). The CDR3 contains 16 residues. The V end lost 3 bases, the J end lost 9 bases, and 23 bases lay between the germline ends. CDR1 LNHNV and CDR2 YYDKDF come from the germline V gene (reference sequence). The CDR3 here is CATSRQGGQSNQPQYF. CDR3 in DNA: TGTGCCACCAGCAGGCAGGGAGGTCAAAGCAATCAGCCCCAGTACTTC.

J is TRBJ2-3 and V is TRBV24-1; 15 bases are a match to TRBD2. J gave up 4 bases and V 2 bases, and 6 bases lay outside the gene matches. The CDR3 length is 18 residues. Looked up from germline, CDR1 is KGHDR and CDR2 is SFDVKD. The CDR3 loop is CATSDSGLAGGGPDTQYF. In DNA, the CDR3 is TGTGCCACCAGTGATTCGGGACTAGCGGGGGGCGGACCAGATACGCAGTATTTT.

The chain joins TRBV19 to TRBJ1-6; D remains ambiguous. The CDR3 consists of 14 residues. The V and J ends lost 0 bases and 8 bases respectively, with 8 bases between them. CDR1 is LNHDA, CDR2 SQIVND, per germline (reference sequence). CDR3 DNA: TGTGCCAGTAGTATAGACCGGGGTTATTCACCCCTCCACTTT. This sequence encodes CASSIDRGYSPLHF.

The chain has TRBV7-6 and TRBJ2-7; possible D gene TRBD2, 5 bases. Trimming cost V 5 bases and J 0 bases, with 14 bases left between them. This CDR3 comprises 15 residues. Germline lookup yields CDR1 SGHVS and CDR2 FNYEAQ. The CDR3 protein is CASSPGVGTSYEQYF. The CDR3 bases are TGTGCCAGCAGCCCCGGGGTGGGCACCTCCTACGAGCAGTACTTC.

In regard to this clonotype: Mismatch with germline at one junction end may stem from a read error. The V and J genes are TRBV5-1 and TRBJ2-7; 9 positions match TRBD1. CDR1 SGHRS and CDR2 YFSETQ come from the germline V gene. The CDR3 totals 14 residues. CDR3 amino acids: CASSLGQGRHEQYF. Here the CDR3 DNA reads TGTGCCAGCAGCCTTGGACAGGGGAGGCACGAGCAGTACTTC.

The rearrangement links TRBV2 to TRBJ2-1; 8 bases are a match to TRBD2. The J segment lost 0 bases and the V segment lost 2 bases, leaving 9 bases of the junction unmatched. Germline V gene sequence: CDR1 SNHLY, CDR2 FYNNEI. This CDR3 is 18 amino acids long. CDR3 bases: TGTGCCAGCAGTGAAAGTCGGGGGGGGGGGAGCTCCTACAATGAGCAGTTCTTC. Protein product: CASSESRGGGSSYNEQFF.

The rearrangement links TRBV7-3 to TRBJ2-6; D remains unclear. CDR1 is SGHTA and CDR2 is FQGTGA in the germline V gene. The CDR3 spans 13 residues. Trimming took 5 bases from V and 2 from J, leaving 4 bases between them. The CDR3 DNA is TGTGCCAGCAGCCGGACTGGGGCCAACGTCCTGACTTTC. Translated, it gives CASSRTGANVLTF.

This clonotype showed up just a few times. The chain joins TRBV15 to TRBJ1-6; the D is unclear. CDR1 and CDR2 from the germline V gene are LNHNV and YYDKDF (reference sequence). The CDR3 runs 13 residues. V was trimmed by 5 bases and J by 9 bases, leaving 11 bases between them. CDR3 residues: CATSPFLRSPLHF. DNA of the CDR3: TGTGCCACCAGCCCGTTCTTACGTTCACCCCTCCACTTT.

V and J are TRBV9 and TRBJ2-7; 10 bases line up with TRBD2. V lost 4 bases, J lost 6 bases, and 10 bases stayed unmatched. This CDR3 is built from 15 residues. Germline values: CDR1 SGDLS, CDR2 YYNGEE. CDR3 residues: CASSPSSGGGGEQYF. CDR3 DNA: TGTGCCAGCAGCCCTTCTAGCGGGGGAGGAGGCGAGCAGTACTTC.

The chain carries TRBV15 and TRBJ2-5; 9 bases align to TRBD2. With 3 bases clipped from V and 7 bases from J, the junction kept 12 bases outside the gene matches. The V gene's germline CDR1 is LNHNV and CDR2 YYDKDF (reference sequence). This CDR3 region has 16 residues. CDR3 nucleotide sequence: TGTGCCACCAGCAGCATTCGGGGCGGGAGGGCTGGGACCCAGTACTTC. The encoded protein is CATSSIRGGRAGTQYF. Variable domain in full (rest from reference TRBV15 and TRBJ2-5): DAMVIQNPRYQVTQFGKPVTLSCSQTLNHNVMYWYQQKSSQAPKLLFHYYDKDFNNEADTPDNFQSRRPNTSFCFLDIRSPGLGDTAMYLCATSSIRGGRAGTQYFGPGTRLLVL.

The rearrangement links TRBV7-9 to TRBJ2-1; 7 positions agree with TRBD1. The ends lost 5 bases at V and 7 bases at J; junction bases unmatched: 14. The CDR3 contains 16 residues. In germline, CDR1 is SEHNR, CDR2 FQNEAQ (reference sequence). The CDR3 nucleotides are TGTGCCAGCAGCCCAACTGGGACAGCTACTAGGAATGAGCAGTTCTTC. The encoded protein is CASSPTGTATRNEQFF. Together with reference TRBV7-9 and TRBJ2-1, the CDR3 gives the full variable domain: DTGVSQNPRHKITKRGQNVTFRCDPISEHNRLYWYRQTLGQGPEFLTYFQNEAQLEKSRLLSDRFSAERPKGSFSTLEIQRTEQGDSAMYLCASSPTGTATRNEQFFGPGTRLTVL.

The J gene is TRBJ2-1, the V gene TRBV2; TRBD2 matches at 11 bases. Germline V lookup: CDR1 SNHLY, CDR2 FYNNEI. CDR3 size: 15 residues. V lost 6 bases to trimming and J lost 8 bases; unmatched junction nucleotides: 9. CDR3 nucleotides: TGTGCCAGCAGGTCGGGTAGCGGGAGGGTCCATGAGCAGTTCTTC. This translates into CASRSGSGRVHEQFF.

The chain joins TRBV11-2 to TRBJ1-1, with D maybe TRBD1 (5 bases). V was clipped by 9 bases and J by 5 bases, with 16 bases between them. Germline CDR1 and CDR2: SGHAT and FQNNGV. The CDR3 has 13 amino acids. Written as DNA, the CDR3 is TGTGCCAGTGGGGGGGAGGGACGGACTGAAGCTTTCTTT. Protein: CASGGEGRTEAFF.

This clonotype was counted at least ten times. The genes are TRBV9 and TRBJ2-1, with unresolved D. Trimming took 1 base from V and 4 from J, leaving 9 bases between them. The V gene's germline CDR1 is SGDLS and CDR2 YYNGEE. The CDR3 length is 14 residues. CDR3 in DNA: TGTGCCAGCAGCGTATCGGACGATTACAATGAGCAGTTCTTC. Its protein product is CASSVSDDYNEQFF.

The chain couples TRBV7-3 to TRBJ2-5, with TRBD2 matching 10 bases. CDR3 length: 15 amino acids. V shed 5 bases, J shed 5 bases, and the junction held 8 bases outside the gene matches. The germline CDR1 and CDR2 sequences are SGHTA and FQGTGA. The CDR3 protein is CASSRSGGVSETQYF. The CDR3 bases are TGTGCCAGCAGCAGAAGCGGGGGGGTGTCCGAGACCCAGTACTTC.

The chain joins TRBV2 to TRBJ1-5; D is unclear. CDR1 and CDR2 (germline): SNHLY, FYNNEI. With 8 bases removed from V and 5 bases from J, the gap between germline ends came to 13 bases. The CDR3 consists of 13 residues. CDR3 loop: CASSPSVDQPQHF. The CDR3 nucleotides are TGTGCCAGCTCCCCCAGTGTGGATCAGCCCCAGCATTTT.

J is TRBJ2-5 and V is TRBV10-1; 7 bases are a match to TRBD1. CDR1 is WNHNN, CDR2 SYGVQD, per germline (reference sequence). The CDR3 contains 17 residues. V shed 6 bases, J shed 0 bases, and the junction held 13 bases outside the gene matches. CDR3 protein: CASRWGTAQPYQETQYF. The CDR3 nucleotides are TGCGCCAGCAGATGGGGGACAGCTCAACCATACCAAGAGACCCAGTACTTC.

The genes are TRBV7-2 and TRBJ2-7, with TRBD2 as a possible D gene (7 bases). CDR3 size: 15 residues. V lost 1 base to trimming and J lost 4 bases, with 14 bases between them. Germline CDR1 is SGHTA and CDR2 is FQGNSA. The CDR3 loop reads CASSLGGGGSYEQYF. CDR3 coding DNA: TGTGCCAGCAGCTTAGGGGGAGGGGGGTCATACGAGCAGTACTTC.